A single sample is the source of the 10 T cell receptor beta chains below, sequenced in a study of T cells in localized non-small cell lung cancer. Produced via immunoSEQ multiplex PCR; TCRdb's table is partial and in-frame only. The sample shows about 78,000 clones, 70% to 90% of them seen only once. The source was peripheral blood, collected before any cancer treatment. Receptor source: a man aged 40-75 years with stage I lung adenocarcinoma.

The V and J genes are TRBV29-1 and TRBJ2-7, with TRBD1 matching over 9 bases. The V and J ends lost 4 bases and 5 bases, in that order; junction bases with no gene match: 6. CDR1 and CDR2 (germline): SQVTM, ANQGSEA. The CDR3 has 13 residues. The DNA for the CDR3 is TGCAGCGTTGCCGGGACAGGGTACCACGAGCAGTACTTC. Residues: CSVAGTGYHEQYF.

This clone was detected many times. The chain uses TRBV18 and TRBJ1-5; D might be TRBD1 (6 bases). The CDR3 has 19 residues. Germline assignment: CDR1 KGHSH and CDR2 LQKENI. V was pared by 1 base and J by 0 bases, with 19 bases between. CDR3 bases: TGTGCCAGCTCACCACTCGCGCTCGGACAGTCGAATAGCAATCAGCCCCAGCATTTT. The encoded protein is CASSPLALGQSNSNQPQHF.

This clone appeared a few times. The genes are TRBV30 and TRBJ1-5, with a possible D match to TRBD1 (6 bases). This CDR3 spans 12 amino acids. The germline V gene has CDR1 GTSNPN and CDR2 SVGIG (reference sequence). V lost 0 bases and J 6 bases, leaving 6 bases between the germline ends. Here the CDR3 reads CAWSVRGQPQHF. The DNA for the CDR3 is TGTGCCTGGAGTGTCAGGGGTCAGCCCCAGCATTTT.

In this sample, this clone turned up a few times. V usage is TRBV6-5 and J usage is TRBJ2-3; 7 positions match TRBD1. The CDR3 has 13 residues. J gave up 4 bases and V 6 bases, and 4 bases lay outside the gene matches. The germline V gene has CDR1 MNHEY and CDR2 SVGAGI. The CDR3 region is CASRPDRADTQYF. In DNA, the CDR3 is TGTGCCAGCAGACCCGACAGGGCAGATACGCAGTATTTT.

The CDR3 DNA reads TGTGCCAGTAGTATCCCCGGGCAGGGGAGACTCGAGCAGTACTTC. Translated: CASSIPGQGRLEQYF. The chain couples TRBV19 to TRBJ2-7, with D perhaps matching TRBD1 (6 bases). Germline V gene data show CDR1 as LNHDA and CDR2 as SQIVND (reference sequence). The CDR3 has 15 amino acids. V was trimmed by 3 bases and J by 6 bases, leaving 18 bases between them.

This chain links TRBV18 with TRBJ1-2; the D gene is possibly TRBD1 (6 bases). Trimming left V 3 bases short and J 8 bases short, with 16 bases between. The CDR3 runs to 14 residues. The germline V gene encodes CDR1 KGHSH and CDR2 LQKENI. The CDR3 DNA is TGTGCCAGCTCACCGGTCCGGGACAAGGGGGGCTACACCTTC. Protein: CASSPVRDKGGYTF.

The V call is TRBV11-1, the J call TRBJ1-1; D uncertain. V was shortened by 0 bases and J by 2 bases, with 16 bases between the two germline ends. The CDR3 runs 17 residues. Per the germline V gene, CDR1 is SGHAT and CDR2 is FQDESV (reference sequence). CDR3 sequence reads: CASSLAVPLLVNTEAFF. CDR3 bases: TGTGCCAGCAGCTTAGCGGTACCACTTCTAGTAAACACTGAAGCTTTCTTT.

The rearrangement uses TRBV7-2 and TRBJ1-2; 7 bases match TRBD1. The CDR3 length is 16 residues. Germline V gives CDR1 SGHTA, CDR2 FQGNSA. Unmatched junction bases numbered 11, after V lost 1 base and J lost 6 bases. CDR3 bases: TGTGCCAGCAGCTTAGGTGCGTTAGGGGGCGGAGATGGCTACACCTTC. Residues: CASSLGALGGGDGYTF. The variable domain in full, completed from reference TRBV7-2 and TRBJ1-2, reads GAGVSQSPSNKVTEKGKDVELRCDPISGHTALYWYRQSLGQGLEFLIYFQGNSAPDKSGLPSDRFSAERTGGSVSTLTIQRTQQEDSAVYLCASSLGALGGGDGYTFGSGTRLTVV.

This chain links TRBV7-8 with TRBJ2-7; D is ambiguous. With 5 bases removed from V and 0 bases from J, the gap between germline ends came to 5 bases. The CDR3 covers 12 residues. Germline CDR1 reads SGHVS; CDR2 reads FQNEAQ. CDR3 protein: CASSTNSYEQYF. CDR3 nucleotides: TGTGCCAGCAGCACCAACTCCTACGAGCAGTACTTC.

J is TRBJ1-5 and V is TRBV27; 7 bases agree with TRBD1. Germline V gene data show CDR1 as MNHEY and CDR2 as SMNVEV (reference sequence). The length of the CDR3 is 15 residues. Unmatched junction bases numbered 11, after V lost 5 bases and J lost 7 bases. Written as DNA, the CDR3 is TGTGCCAGCAGTACATCCCTTACAGGGGTCCAGCCCCAGCATTTT. This encodes CASSTSLTGVQPQHF.